The text below deals with one TCR beta chain. Its cognate antigen is unknown. Evenly divided among several immunoSEQ plates was the genomic DNA of each subset. Sequencing was performed with immunoSEQ multiplex PCR; in TCRdb, only in-frame clones are kept and a portion is missing. Of about 2.3 million clones in the sample, more than 80% were seen once. The data belong to a study of shared clonotypes between healthy human individuals. Each donor was a Caucasian adult residing in Nashville, Tennessee. CDR3 size: 19 residues. V gave up 4 bases and J gave up 1 base, with 21 bases separating them. From germline, CDR1 is SGHRS and CDR2 YFSETQ. Study-wide results and limits: Some naive CD4 clonotypes, approximately 4.5%, turned up in common across a handful of donors. Naive subsets tended to show greater estimated richness than memory subsets.

The receptor comes from a man aged 18 to 30 in good health. Some clones in this sample may be carry-over from other donors' samples. This rearrangement joins TRBV5-1 to TRBJ2-6; D is tentatively TRBD1 or TRBD2 (6 bases each). Sequenced material: naive CD4+ T cells from PBMCs. Specified subset: CD45RA+ positively selected. Written as DNA, the CDR3 is TGCGCCAGCAGCCCGGCTTTGGGGGGCGCTTGGTCTGGGGCCAACGTCCTGACTTTC. The encoded protein is CASSPALGGAWSGANVLTF. Looking up the rest from reference TRBV5-1 and TRBJ2-6 gives the full variable domain: KAGVTQTPRYLIKTRGQQVTLSCSPISGHRSVSWYQQTPGQGLQFLFEYFSETQRNKGNFPGRFSGRQFSNSRSEMNVSTLELGDSALYLCASSPALGGAWSGANVLTFGAGSRLTVL.